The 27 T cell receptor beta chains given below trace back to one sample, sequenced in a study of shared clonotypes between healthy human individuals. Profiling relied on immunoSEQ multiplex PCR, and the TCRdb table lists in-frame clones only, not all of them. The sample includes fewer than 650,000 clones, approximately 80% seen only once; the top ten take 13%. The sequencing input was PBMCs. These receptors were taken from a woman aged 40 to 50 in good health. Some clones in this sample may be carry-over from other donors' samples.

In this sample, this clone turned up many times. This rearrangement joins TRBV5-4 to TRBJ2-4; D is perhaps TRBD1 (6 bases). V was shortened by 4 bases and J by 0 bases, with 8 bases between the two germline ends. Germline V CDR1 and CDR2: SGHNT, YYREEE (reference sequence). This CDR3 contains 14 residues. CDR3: CASSPGQAKNIQYF. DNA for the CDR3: TGTGCCAGCAGCCCGGGACAAGCCAAAAACATTCAGTACTTC.

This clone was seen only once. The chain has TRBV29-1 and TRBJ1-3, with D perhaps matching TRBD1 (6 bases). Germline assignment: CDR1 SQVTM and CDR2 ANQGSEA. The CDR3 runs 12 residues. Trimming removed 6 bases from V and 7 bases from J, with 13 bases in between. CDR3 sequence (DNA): TGCAGCGTGGTAGTAGGGGGGAACACCATATATTTT. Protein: CSVVVGGNTIYF. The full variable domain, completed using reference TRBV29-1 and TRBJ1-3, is SAVISQKPSRDICQRGTSLTIQCQVDSQVTMMFWYRQQPGQSLTLIATANQGSEATYESGFVIDKFPISRPNLTFSTLTVSNMSPEDSSIYLCSVVVGGNTIYFGEGSWLTVV.

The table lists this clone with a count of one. The CDR3, as DNA: TGTGCCAGCAGCTTATCGACTAGCGGGAGCGAAAGCAATGAGCAGTTCTTC. This encodes CASSLSTSGSESNEQFF. V and J are TRBV7-6 and TRBJ2-1, with TRBD2 matching over 12 bases. The ends lost 2 bases at V and 6 bases at J; junction bases unmatched: 8. There are 17 residues in the CDR3. The germline V gene encodes CDR1 SGHVS and CDR2 FNYEAQ.

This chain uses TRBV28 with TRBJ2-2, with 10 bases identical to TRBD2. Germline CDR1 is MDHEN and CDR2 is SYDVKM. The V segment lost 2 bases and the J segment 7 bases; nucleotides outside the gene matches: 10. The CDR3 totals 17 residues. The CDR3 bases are TGTGCCAGCAGTTTACTAGCGGGAGTACGATGGGGCGGGGAGCTGTTTTTT. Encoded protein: CASSLLAGVRWGGELFF.

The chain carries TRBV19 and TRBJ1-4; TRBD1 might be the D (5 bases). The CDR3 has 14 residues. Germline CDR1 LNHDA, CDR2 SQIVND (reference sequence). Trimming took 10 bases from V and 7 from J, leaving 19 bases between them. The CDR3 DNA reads TGTGCCACCGCCCGGGACCAGAGGTCTGAAAAACTGTTTTTT. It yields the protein CATARDQRSEKLFF.

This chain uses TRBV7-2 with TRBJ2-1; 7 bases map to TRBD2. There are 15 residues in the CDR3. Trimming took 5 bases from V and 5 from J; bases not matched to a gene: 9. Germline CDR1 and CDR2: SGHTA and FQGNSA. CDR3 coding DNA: TGTGCCAGCAGCCCGGGGAGGGGTTCCCACAATGAGCAGTTCTTC. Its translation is CASSPGRGSHNEQFF.

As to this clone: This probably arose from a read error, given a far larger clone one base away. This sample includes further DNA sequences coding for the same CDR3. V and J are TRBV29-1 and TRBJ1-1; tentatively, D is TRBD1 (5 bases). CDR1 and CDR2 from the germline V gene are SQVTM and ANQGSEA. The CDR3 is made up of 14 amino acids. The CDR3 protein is CSVASGASNTEAFF. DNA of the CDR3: TGCAGCGTTGCCTCCGGGGCGTCGAACACGGAAGCTTTCTTT.

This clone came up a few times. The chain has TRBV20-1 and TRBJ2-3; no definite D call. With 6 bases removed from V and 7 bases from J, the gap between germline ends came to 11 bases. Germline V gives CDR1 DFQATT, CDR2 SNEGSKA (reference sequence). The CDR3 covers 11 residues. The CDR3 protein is CSARLSNTQYF. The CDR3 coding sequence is TGCAGTGCACGTCTAAGTAATACGCAGTATTTT.

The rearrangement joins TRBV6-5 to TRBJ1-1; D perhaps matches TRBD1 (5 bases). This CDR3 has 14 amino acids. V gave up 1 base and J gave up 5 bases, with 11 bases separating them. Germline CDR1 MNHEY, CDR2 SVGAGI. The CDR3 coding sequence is TGTGCCAGCAGTTACTATCGAGGGGAGACTGAAGCTTTCTTT. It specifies CASSYYRGETEAFF.

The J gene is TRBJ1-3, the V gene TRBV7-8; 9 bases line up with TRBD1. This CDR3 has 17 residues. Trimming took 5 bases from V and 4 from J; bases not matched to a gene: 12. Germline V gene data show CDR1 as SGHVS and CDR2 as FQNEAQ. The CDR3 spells CASSIRDRDFSGNTIYF. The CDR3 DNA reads TGTGCCAGCAGCATCCGGGACAGGGATTTTTCCGGAAACACCATATATTTT.

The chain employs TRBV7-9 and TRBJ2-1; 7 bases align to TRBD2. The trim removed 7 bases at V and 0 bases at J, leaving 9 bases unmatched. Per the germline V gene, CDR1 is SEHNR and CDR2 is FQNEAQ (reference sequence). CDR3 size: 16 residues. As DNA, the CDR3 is TGTGCCAGCATCCCTGCGGGGACTACCTCCTACAATGAGCAGTTCTTC. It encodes CASIPAGTTSYNEQFF. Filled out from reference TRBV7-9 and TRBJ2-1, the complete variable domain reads DTGVSQNPRHKITKRGQNVTFRCDPISEHNRLYWYRQTLGQGPEFLTYFQNEAQLEKSRLLSDRFSAERPKGSFSTLEIQRTEQGDSAMYLCASIPAGTTSYNEQFFGPGTRLTVL.

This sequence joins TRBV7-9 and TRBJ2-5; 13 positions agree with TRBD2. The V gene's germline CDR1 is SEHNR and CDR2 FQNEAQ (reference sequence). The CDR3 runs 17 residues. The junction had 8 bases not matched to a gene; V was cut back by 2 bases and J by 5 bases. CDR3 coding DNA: TGTGCCAGCAGCTTATCCACTAGCGGGAGGGCCGAGGAGACCCAGTACTTC. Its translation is CASSLSTSGRAEETQYF. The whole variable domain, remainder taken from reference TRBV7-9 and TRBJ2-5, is DTGVSQNPRHKITKRGQNVTFRCDPISEHNRLYWYRQTLGQGPEFLTYFQNEAQLEKSRLLSDRFSAERPKGSFSTLEIQRTEQGDSAMYLCASSLSTSGRAEETQYFGPGTRLLVL.

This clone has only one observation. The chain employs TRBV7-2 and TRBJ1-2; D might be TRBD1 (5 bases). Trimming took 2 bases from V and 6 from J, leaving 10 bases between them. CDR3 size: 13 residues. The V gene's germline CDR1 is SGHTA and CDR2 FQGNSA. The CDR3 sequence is CASSLMGVDGYTF. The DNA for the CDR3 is TGTGCCAGCAGCTTAATGGGGGTCGATGGCTACACCTTC.

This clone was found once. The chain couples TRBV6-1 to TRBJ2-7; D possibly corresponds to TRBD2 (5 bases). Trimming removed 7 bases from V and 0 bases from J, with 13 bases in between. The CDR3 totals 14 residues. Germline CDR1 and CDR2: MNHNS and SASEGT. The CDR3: CASNLDRDSYEQYF. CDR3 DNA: TGTGCCAGCAATCTCGATCGGGACTCCTACGAGCAGTACTTC.

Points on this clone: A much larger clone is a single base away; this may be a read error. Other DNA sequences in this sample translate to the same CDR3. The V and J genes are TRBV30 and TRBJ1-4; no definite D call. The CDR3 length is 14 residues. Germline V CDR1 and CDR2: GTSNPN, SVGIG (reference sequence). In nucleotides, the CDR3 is TGTGCATGGAGTGTACTACAGTCTAATGAAAAACTGTTTTTT. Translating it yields CAWSVLQSNEKLFF. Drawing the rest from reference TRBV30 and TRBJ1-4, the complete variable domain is SQTIHQWPATLVQPVGSPLSLECTVEGTSNPNLYWYRQAAGRGLQLLFYSVGIGQISSEVPQNLSASRPQDRQFILSSKKLLLSDSGFYLCAWSVLQSNEKLFFGSGTQLSVL.

The DNA of the CDR3 is TGCGCCAGCAGCCAAGAAAGTAGCGGGCAAGAGACCCAGTACTTC. Protein product: CASSQESSGQETQYF. The genes are TRBV4-1 and TRBJ2-5, with TRBD2 matching over 7 bases. The CDR3 is 15 amino acids. With V trimmed by 0 bases and J by 2 bases, 3 bases remained unmatched. The germline V gene encodes CDR1 MGHRA and CDR2 YSYEKL.

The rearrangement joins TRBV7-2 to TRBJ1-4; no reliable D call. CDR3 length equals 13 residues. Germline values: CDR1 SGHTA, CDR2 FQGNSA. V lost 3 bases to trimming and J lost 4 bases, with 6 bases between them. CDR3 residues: CASSFGFNEKLFF. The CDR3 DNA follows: TGTGCCAGCAGCTTTGGGTTTAATGAAAAACTGTTTTTT.

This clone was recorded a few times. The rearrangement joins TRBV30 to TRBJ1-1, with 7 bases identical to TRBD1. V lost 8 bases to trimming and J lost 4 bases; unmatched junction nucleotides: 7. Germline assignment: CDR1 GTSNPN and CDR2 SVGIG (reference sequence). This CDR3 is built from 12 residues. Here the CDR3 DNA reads TGTGCCAGCCACAGGGGTGGCACTGAAGCTTTCTTT. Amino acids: CASHRGGTEAFF. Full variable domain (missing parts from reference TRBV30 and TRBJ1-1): SQTIHQWPATLVQPVGSPLSLECTVEGTSNPNLYWYRQAAGRGLQLLFYSVGIGQISSEVPQNLSASRPQDRQFILSSKKLLLSDSGFYLCASHRGGTEAFFGQGTRLTVV.

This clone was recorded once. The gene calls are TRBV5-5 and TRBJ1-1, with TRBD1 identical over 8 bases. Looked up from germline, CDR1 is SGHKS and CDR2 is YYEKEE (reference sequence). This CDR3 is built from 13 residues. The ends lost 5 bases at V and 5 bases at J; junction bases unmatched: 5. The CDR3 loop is CASRQQGVTEAFF. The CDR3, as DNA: TGTGCCAGCAGACAACAGGGGGTTACTGAAGCTTTCTTT.

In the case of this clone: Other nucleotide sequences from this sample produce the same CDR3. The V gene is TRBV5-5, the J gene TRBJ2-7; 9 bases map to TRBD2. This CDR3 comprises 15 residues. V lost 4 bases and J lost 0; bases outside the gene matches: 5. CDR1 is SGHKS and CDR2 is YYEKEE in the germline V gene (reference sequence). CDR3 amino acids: CASSLGLADSYEQYF. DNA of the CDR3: TGTGCCAGCAGCCTGGGACTAGCAGACTCCTACGAGCAGTACTTC.

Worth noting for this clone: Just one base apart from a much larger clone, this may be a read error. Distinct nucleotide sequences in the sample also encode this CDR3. CDR3 in amino acids: CASSLGDREETQYF. The CDR3 DNA sequence: TGCGCCAGCAGCTTGGGGGACAGGGAGGAGACCCAGTACTTC. The gene calls are TRBV5-1 and TRBJ2-5; 9 nucleotides agree with TRBD1. V shed 0 bases, J shed 5 bases, and the junction held 2 bases outside the gene matches. This CDR3 comprises 14 residues. Germline V gives CDR1 SGHRS, CDR2 YFSETQ.

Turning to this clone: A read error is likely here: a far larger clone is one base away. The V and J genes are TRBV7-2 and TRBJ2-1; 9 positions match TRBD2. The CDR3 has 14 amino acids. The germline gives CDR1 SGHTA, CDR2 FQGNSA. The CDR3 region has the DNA TGTGCCAGCAACTTAGCGGGAGACTACAATGAGCAGTTCTTC. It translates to CASNLAGDYNEQFF.

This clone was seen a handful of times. CDR3: CASSLARGPSSYEQYF. Here the CDR3 DNA reads TGTGCCAGCAGCTTAGCCAGGGGCCCAAGCTCCTACGAGCAGTACTTC. This sequence joins TRBV11-1 and TRBJ2-5; D possibly corresponds to TRBD1 (6 bases). The J call may be wrong; the DNA end is better matched by TRBJ2-7. CDR1 and CDR2 (germline): SGHAT, FQDESV (reference sequence). This CDR3 region has 16 residues.

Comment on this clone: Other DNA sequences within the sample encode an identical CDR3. The CDR3 sequence is CASSRDRGDSNQPQHF. CDR3 DNA sequence: TGTGCCAGCAGCCGGGACAGGGGGGATAGCAATCAGCCCCAGCATTTT. This rearrangement joins TRBV28 to TRBJ1-5, with 11 nucleotides matching TRBD1. The length of the CDR3 is 16 residues. From germline, CDR1 is MDHEN and CDR2 SYDVKM. Trimming took 6 bases from V and 0 from J; bases not matched to a gene: 4. The variable domain in full, with the rest retrieved from reference TRBV28 and TRBJ1-5, is DVKVTQSSRYLVKRTGEKVFLECVQDMDHENMFWYRQDPGLGLRLIYFSYDVKMKEKGDIPEGYSVSREKKERFSLILESASTNQTSMYLCASSRDRGDSNQPQHFGDGTRLSIL.

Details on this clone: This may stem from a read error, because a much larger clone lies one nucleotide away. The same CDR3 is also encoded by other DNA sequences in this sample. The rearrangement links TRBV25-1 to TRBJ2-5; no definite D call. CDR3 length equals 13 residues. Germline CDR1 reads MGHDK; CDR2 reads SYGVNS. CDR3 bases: TGTGCTAGCAGACACAATCAGCAAGAGACCCAGTACTTC. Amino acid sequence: CASRHNQQETQYF.

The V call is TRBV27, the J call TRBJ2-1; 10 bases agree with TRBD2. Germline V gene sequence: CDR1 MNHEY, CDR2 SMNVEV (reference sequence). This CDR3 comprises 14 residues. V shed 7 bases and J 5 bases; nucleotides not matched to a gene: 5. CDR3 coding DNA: TGTGCCAGCATTTGGACTAGCGGAAACAATGAGCAGTTCTTC. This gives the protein CASIWTSGNNEQFF.

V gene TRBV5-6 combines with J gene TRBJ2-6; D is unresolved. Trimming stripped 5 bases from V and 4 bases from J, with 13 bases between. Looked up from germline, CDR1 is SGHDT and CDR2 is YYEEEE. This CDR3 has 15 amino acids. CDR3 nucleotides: TGTGCCAGCAGTTCTCCTTTTACCGGGGCCAACGTCCTGACTTTC. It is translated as CASSSPFTGANVLTF. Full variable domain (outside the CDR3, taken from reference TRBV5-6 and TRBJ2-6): DAGVTQSPTHLIKTRGQQVTLRCSPKSGHDTVSWYQQALGQGPQFIFQYYEEEERQRGNFPDRFSGHQFPNYSSELNVNALLLGDSALYLCASSSPFTGANVLTFGAGSRLTVL.